What follows is one TCR beta chain and its context. The data were taken from a study of control samples from healthy donors and cancer patients. Sequencing used immunoSEQ multiplex PCR; TCRdb keeps in-frame clones, though not all of them. This sample has about 95,000 clones, with around four fifths found just once. Deletions cut 3 bases from V and 4 bases from J, with 21 bases between. The CDR3 extends over 17 amino acids. Germline CDR1 is KGHSH and CDR2 is LQKENI. The rearrangement joins TRBV18 to TRBJ1-1; possibly TRBD1 for D (5 bases). This clonotype was obtained from a man aged 30 to 39 in good health. Source material: blood. DNA for the CDR3: TGTGCCAGCTCACCTAACCGGGGGTCCAGATTGGGCACTGAAGCTTTCTTT. This encodes CASSPNRGSRLGTEAFF.